The source of this TCR beta chain is a study of vaccination effects on CD4 cells after COVID-19. Study outcomes and limitations: Within healthy vaccinees, only 1 of 255 vaccine-induced clones displayed cross-reactivity with common cold coronaviruses. At late timepoints after vaccination, vaccine- and infection-induced clones shrank markedly.

The CDR3 runs 15 residues. From germline, CDR1 is SGHAT and CDR2 FQNNGV. The junction had 12 bases not matched to a gene; V was cut back by 5 bases and J by 11 bases. As to this clone: Its antigen is still unknown.

Sequencing was preceded by expansion of antigen-specific CD4+ T cells with viral peptide pools in the ViraFEST assay. The authors isolated CD4+ T cells after nine to eleven days of culture. Nucleocapsid antibody tests were negative, and the vaccine recipients had no prior SARS-CoV-2 infection. Sequencing used immunoSEQ multiplex PCR; TCRdb keeps in-frame clones, though not all of them. The repertoire holds 30,000 to 35,000 clones, with around three quarters as singletons. The J gene is TRBJ1-1, the V gene TRBV11-2, with 12 bases lining up with TRBD1. This receptor was taken from a human donor who received a COVID-19 vaccine. The sequences come from CD4+ T cells from PBMCs cultured with HCoV-OC43 spike peptides, collected before COVID-19 vaccination. The subset is: HCoV-OC43 spike overlapping peptide pool stimulation. In DNA form, the CDR3 reads TGTGCCAGCAGCCTCGGGACAGGGGGCTCCCGCCGCGCTTTCTTT. Its translation is CASSLGTGGSRRAFF.